The 24 T cell receptor beta chains presented below share a single source sample, sequenced in a study of CD8 T cells in Susac syndrome. Random-hexamer reverse transcription was applied to roughly 0.45 to 1 ug RNA. TCRdb independently ran MiXCR on the immunoSEQ multiplex PCR reads; one entry per CDR3 protein. The data show roughly 110,000 distinct CDR3 sequences, about 93% seen once. Sequencing used CD4+ T cells from PBMCs. These receptors originate from a human donor in good health.

This chain connects TRBV5-6 to TRBJ1-2; possibly TRBD1 for D (5 bases). Germline-derived CDR1 and CDR2 are SGHDT and YYEEEE. V lost 3 bases and J 8 bases, leaving 17 bases between the germline ends. The CDR3 extends over 14 amino acids. The CDR3 here is CASSSLGPPAGYTF. CDR3 DNA: TGTGCCAGCAGCTCCCTGGGGCCCCCGGCGGGCTACACCTTC.

The gene calls are TRBV5-1 and TRBJ1-2; D is unclear. Deletions cut 4 bases from V and 2 bases from J, with 6 bases between. Germline V gives CDR1 SGHRS, CDR2 YFSETQ. The CDR3 runs 12 residues. The CDR3 loop reads CASSPENYGYTF. The CDR3 coding sequence is TGCGCCAGCAGCCCAGAAAACTATGGCTACACCTTC.

J is TRBJ1-4 and V is TRBV29-1; 7 bases map to TRBD1. Germline trimming cut 6 bases from V and 5 bases from J; bases unmatched to any gene: 6. Germline values: CDR1 SQVTM, CDR2 ANQGSEA. The CDR3 totals 13 residues. The CDR3 sequence: CSVLTGSNEKLFF. CDR3 bases: TGCAGCGTCCTGACAGGGTCCAATGAAAAACTGTTTTTT.

The chain recombines TRBV6-5 with TRBJ2-4; maybe TRBD2 (5 bases). The CDR3 contains 11 residues. Germline V CDR1 and CDR2: MNHEY, SVGAGI. V was clipped by 5 bases and J by 9 bases, with 8 bases between them. CDR3 sequence reads: CASSKGGIQYF. The CDR3 nucleotides are TGTGCCAGCAGTAAAGGAGGCATTCAGTACTTC.

The chain couples TRBV19 to TRBJ2-7; a weak D match, TRBD2 (6 bases). V shed 3 bases and J shed 5 bases, with 14 bases lying between them. CDR1 is LNHDA, CDR2 SQIVND, per germline (reference sequence). This CDR3 has 14 residues. The CDR3 reads CASSISGTRNEQYF. The CDR3 nucleotides read TGTGCCAGTAGTATTTCCGGGACTCGAAACGAGCAGTACTTC. The variable domain in full, completed from reference TRBV19 and TRBJ2-7, reads DGGITQSPKYLFRKEGQNVTLSCEQNLNHDAMYWYRQDPGQGLRLIYYSQIVNDFQKGDIAEGYSVSREKKESFPLTVTSAQKNPTAFYLCASSISGTRNEQYFGPGTRLTVT.

The CDR3 DNA sequence: TGTGCCAGCTCACCATCTACGGGGAGACTAGCGGGGGAGCAGGATACGCAGTATTTT. Its translation is CASSPSTGRLAGEQDTQYF. The chain combines TRBV18 with TRBJ2-3; TRBD2 agrees at 12 bases. CDR1 and CDR2 (germline): KGHSH, LQKENI. J gave up 6 bases and V 2 bases, and 15 bases lay outside the gene matches. The CDR3 totals 19 residues.

CDR3 DNA: TGTGCCAGCAGTTACTCTGGGCCAGGGACCGAGCAGTACTTC. It is translated as CASSYSGPGTEQYF. This sequence joins TRBV6-5 and TRBJ2-7, with D perhaps being TRBD1 or TRBD2 (5 bases each). V was pared by 0 bases and J by 6 bases, with 12 bases between. This CDR3 has 14 amino acids. Germline V CDR1 and CDR2: MNHEY, SVGAGI.

Details on this clonotype: A junction boundary mismatches the germline segment, possibly from a read error. The chain links TRBV7-2 to TRBJ2-5; 13 bases are a match to TRBD2. The CDR3 length is 14 residues. Germline lookup yields CDR1 SGHTA and CDR2 FQGNSA. This chain's CDR3 is CASSPLRTSGRLDF. As DNA, the CDR3 is TGTGCCAGCAGCCCCTTACGGACTAGCGGGAGACTCGACTTC.

The count of this clonotype is one. This chain links TRBV19 with TRBJ1-5; no reliable D call. Trimming removed 5 bases from V and 5 bases from J, with 7 bases in between. The CDR3 loop spans 12 amino acids. Germline V gene data show CDR1 as LNHDA and CDR2 as SQIVND (reference sequence). CDR3 DNA: TGTGCCAGTAGTCGATGGGATCAGCCCCAGCATTTT. Protein: CASSRWDQPQHF.

V usage is TRBV6-2 or TRBV6-3 and J usage is TRBJ2-1; tentatively, D is TRBD2 (6 bases). The CDR3 sequence is 12 residues long. V dropped 6 bases and J dropped 6 bases, with 9 bases sitting between them. CDR1 and CDR2 from the germline V gene are MNHEY and SVGEGT. DNA of the CDR3: TGTGCCAGCAGGAGTAGCGGCAATGAGCAGTTCTTC. Translating gives CASRSSGNEQFF.

The chain uses TRBV4-3 and TRBJ2-2, with D uncertain. Per germline, CDR1 LGHNA and CDR2 YSLEER. Trimming pared 0 bases from V and 3 bases from J, leaving 11 bases between. The CDR3 contains 16 residues. The CDR3, as DNA: TGCGCCAGCAGCCAAGATTCCGGGTCCTACACCGGGGAGCTGTTTTTT. Translating gives CASSQDSGSYTGELFF.

The chain couples TRBV11-1 to TRBJ1-2; D is possibly TRBD1 (5 bases). Deletions cut 5 bases from V and 0 bases from J, with 10 bases between. The length of the CDR3 is 14 residues. Germline V lookup: CDR1 SGHAT, CDR2 FQDESV (reference sequence). The CDR3 is CASSADTSNYGYTF. The CDR3 DNA reads as TGTGCCAGCAGCGCGGACACGTCTAACTATGGCTACACCTTC.

CDR3 protein: CSASPGGRETQYF. The CDR3 DNA reads TGCAGCGCCTCCCCAGGGGGTCGGGAGACCCAGTACTTC. This chain uses TRBV29-1 with TRBJ2-5; 7 nucleotides align to TRBD1. V shed 7 bases, J shed 5 bases, and the junction held 10 bases outside the gene matches. This CDR3 has 13 residues. Germline-derived CDR1 and CDR2 are SQVTM and ANQGSEA.

The chain is built from TRBV6-2 or TRBV6-3 and TRBJ1-6; 8 positions agree with TRBD1. Germline CDR1 reads MNHEY; CDR2 reads SVGEGT. V lost 7 bases to trimming and J lost 13 bases; unmatched junction nucleotides: 15. The CDR3 has 15 amino acids. This chain's CDR3 is CASTRTGSAPRPLHF. CDR3 coding DNA: TGTGCCAGCACCCGGACAGGGAGTGCCCCCCGGCCCCTCCACTTT.

The V and J genes are TRBV29-1 and TRBJ1-2; possible D gene TRBD1, 5 bases. V lost 5 bases, J lost 5 bases, and 15 bases lay in between. Germline V gives CDR1 SQVTM, CDR2 ANQGSEA. The CDR3 has 13 amino acids. The DNA for the CDR3 is TGCAGCGTTCAAGTCGCAGGGAGGTATGGCTACACCTTC. Translated, it gives CSVQVAGRYGYTF.

The rearrangement links TRBV9 to TRBJ2-2; D possibly corresponds to TRBD1 (5 bases). This CDR3 comprises 15 residues. The ends were cut back, 2 bases at V and 4 bases at J, with 12 bases in the middle. Germline V CDR1 and CDR2: SGDLS, YYNGEE. The chain's CDR3 is CASSVEIQGTGELFF. The CDR3 coding sequence is TGTGCCAGCAGCGTCGAGATTCAGGGCACCGGGGAGCTGTTTTTT.

The rearrangement links TRBV29-1 to TRBJ2-1; D gene unclear. Per the germline V gene, CDR1 is SQVTM and CDR2 is ANQGSEA. The V end lost 8 bases, the J end lost 3 bases, and 14 bases lay between the germline ends. This CDR3 is 13 amino acids long. CDR3 nucleotide sequence: TGCAGCATCATAGGTGGATTCTACAATGAGCAGTTCTTC. Its protein is CSIIGGFYNEQFF.

The chain employs TRBV29-1 and TRBJ1-1; D is perhaps TRBD1 (6 bases). V was clipped by 7 bases and J by 0 bases, with 12 bases between them. Germline CDR1 is SQVTM and CDR2 is ANQGSEA. The CDR3 runs to 13 residues. In nucleotides, the CDR3 is TGCAGCGGGACAGCAACCATGAACACTGAAGCTTTCTTT. It codes for CSGTATMNTEAFF.

The chain uses TRBV5-1 and TRBJ1-1, with 9 bases matching TRBD1. Germline lookup yields CDR1 SGHRS and CDR2 YFSETQ. CDR3 length: 16 amino acids. Trimming cost V 2 bases and J 4 bases; bases outside gene matches: 9. The CDR3 DNA follows: TGCGCCAGCAGCTTACTAGTTACAGGGGGCGGCACTGAAGCTTTCTTT. Translation: CASSLLVTGGGTEAFF.

The chain has TRBV5-1 and TRBJ2-1; D is unclear. Germline loops: CDR1 SGHRS, CDR2 YFSETQ. This CDR3 contains 16 residues. Trimming took off 4 bases at V and 2 bases at J, with 16 bases between the two ends. As DNA, the CDR3 is TGCGCCAGCAGCGTCGACTCTGTTGAGACCTACAATGAGCAGTTCTTC. Translating gives CASSVDSVETYNEQFF.

This rearrangement joins TRBV29-1 to TRBJ1-2; 8 bases match TRBD1. Germline V gene data show CDR1 as SQVTM and CDR2 as ANQGSEA. The CDR3 is 13 amino acids. With V trimmed by 4 bases and J by 7 bases, 8 bases remained unmatched. CDR3 in DNA: TGCAGCGTTGGTCTCCGGACAGGGAGTGGCTACACCTTC. Translating gives CSVGLRTGSGYTF.

This chain uses TRBV20-1 with TRBJ2-1; the match to TRBD2 covers 11 bases. Germline values: CDR1 DFQATT, CDR2 SNEGSKA (reference sequence). The J segment lost 4 bases and the V segment lost 0 bases, leaving 5 bases of the junction unmatched. The CDR3 length is 16 residues. As DNA, the CDR3 is TGCAGTGCTAGAGATTATAGCGGGAGGGGGTACAATGAGCAGTTCTTC. The encoded protein is CSARDYSGRGYNEQFF.

The chain is built from TRBV5-1 and TRBJ2-2, with TRBD2 as a possible D gene (6 bases). This CDR3 contains 14 residues. Germline V gene lookup returns CDR1 SGHRS and CDR2 YFSETQ. The ends were cut back, 1 base at V and 5 bases at J, with 9 bases in the middle. Here the CDR3 reads CASSLRERTGELFF. CDR3 DNA sequence: TGCGCCAGCAGCTTGCGGGAGCGGACCGGGGAGCTGTTTTTT.

The gene calls are TRBV7-9 and TRBJ2-3, with TRBD2 matching 7 bases. Germline values: CDR1 SEHNR, CDR2 FQNEAQ (reference sequence). Unmatched junction bases numbered 2, after V lost 5 bases and J lost 0 bases. The CDR3 length is 14 residues. This chain's CDR3 is CASSISGSTDTQYF. The CDR3 region has the DNA TGTGCCAGCAGCATTAGCGGGAGCACAGATACGCAGTATTTT.